Below, 27 T cell receptor beta chains from the same sample are listed, as sequenced in a study of T cell changes during pregnancy in multiple sclerosis. Sequenced by immunoSEQ multiplex PCR; TCRdb stores in-frame clones only, minus some. The repertoire includes roughly 93,000 clones, approximately 90% of them detected once, and approximately 0.9% sits in the top ten. The material sequenced was peripheral blood, taken before pregnancy. The receptor set was obtained from a female donor with multiple sclerosis, enrolled in a pregnancy study.

This clone is a singleton in its sample. V usage is TRBV30 and J usage is TRBJ1-5, with D hard to call. The V gene lost 2 bases and the J gene lost 7 bases, with 12 bases spanning the gap. The CDR3 contains 13 residues. Germline values: CDR1 GTSNPN, CDR2 SVGIG (reference sequence). The CDR3 coding sequence is TGTGCCTGGAGTCCACTAAATAGGCAGCCCCAGCATTTT. Its translation is CAWSPLNRQPQHF.

The chain employs TRBV28 and TRBJ1-2; 10 bases line up with TRBD1. CDR3 length: 14 residues. Germline assignment: CDR1 MDHEN and CDR2 SYDVKM. V dropped 1 base and J dropped 7; count of bases not matched to a gene: 3. The CDR3 loop is CASSLLTGGAGYTF. The CDR3 DNA sequence: TGTGCCAGCAGTTTATTGACAGGGGGCGCTGGCTACACCTTC.

The DNA of the CDR3 is TGTGCCTGGAGCCGACCGGGACAGGGGGCTTCGGGGGCCAACGTCCTGACTTTC. Translating gives CAWSRPGQGASGANVLTF. The chain couples TRBV30 to TRBJ2-6; 12 nucleotides align to TRBD1. This CDR3 comprises 18 residues. V trimming: 3 bases; J trimming: 4 bases; junction bases outside the gene matches: 10. CDR1 is GTSNPN, CDR2 SVGIG, per germline (reference sequence).

The V call is TRBV6-4, the J call TRBJ1-6; D uncertain. The CDR3 loop spans 14 amino acids. CDR1 is MRHNA and CDR2 is SNTAGT in the germline V gene. The germline V and J ends were trimmed by 4 bases and 4 bases, with 8 bases remaining between them. Here the CDR3 DNA reads TGTGCCAGCAGTGCGGAGCAGTATAATTCACCCCTCCACTTT. It codes for CASSAEQYNSPLHF.

The chain employs TRBV30 and TRBJ2-3; 13 positions match TRBD2. The CDR3 is made up of 17 amino acids. The V and J ends lost 2 bases and 3 bases, in that order; junction bases with no gene match: 8. Germline CDR1 is GTSNPN and CDR2 is SVGIG (reference sequence). The CDR3 loop is CAWSTSGRASRTDTQYF. In DNA form, the CDR3 reads TGTGCCTGGAGTACTAGCGGGAGGGCCTCGAGGACAGATACGCAGTATTTT.

The V gene is TRBV25-1, the J gene TRBJ2-7, with D possibly being TRBD1 (6 bases). This CDR3 is built from 17 residues. V gave up 2 bases and J gave up 0 bases, with 17 bases separating them. Germline CDR1 MGHDK, CDR2 SYGVNS. DNA of the CDR3: TGTGCCAGCAGTGAACACCGGGACACCGACGTCTCCTACGAGCAGTACTTC. Translation gives CASSEHRDTDVSYEQYF.

The chain carries TRBV6-5 and TRBJ1-1, with D tentatively TRBD1 (6 bases). V was shortened by 7 bases and J by 1 base, with 10 bases between the two germline ends. Germline V gene data show CDR1 as MNHEY and CDR2 as SVGAGI. CDR3 length equals 13 residues. The CDR3 DNA follows: TGTGCCAGCACTAAACAGGGGAACACTGAAGCTTTCTTT. Translation gives CASTKQGNTEAFF.

V usage is TRBV15 and J usage is TRBJ1-3; 11 bases align to TRBD1. Germline V CDR1 and CDR2: LNHNV, YYDKDF (reference sequence). The CDR3 spans 15 residues. V shed 4 bases, J shed 4 bases, and the junction held 3 bases outside the gene matches. CDR3 nucleotides: TGTGCCACCAGCACGGGACAGGGGGACGGAAACACCATATATTTT. Encoded protein: CATSTGQGDGNTIYF.

This rearrangement joins TRBV28 to TRBJ1-1; 10 positions agree with TRBD1. J was trimmed by 11 bases and V by 6 bases; bases with no gene match: 6. This CDR3 region has 12 residues. Germline V lookup: CDR1 MDHEN, CDR2 SYDVKM. Here the CDR3 DNA reads TGTGCCAGCAGGCCGCTGGGACAGGGGGCTTTCTTT. It codes for CASRPLGQGAFF.

This clone was observed a handful of times. The CDR3 DNA reads as TGCGCCAGCAGCTTGGTTCAGGGAGGTGAAGCTTTCTTT. Its protein product is CASSLVQGGEAFF. V is TRBV5-1 and J is TRBJ1-1; TRBD1 is a possible D gene (5 bases). CDR1 is SGHRS, CDR2 YFSETQ, per germline. The germline V and J ends were trimmed by 0 bases and 7 bases, with 10 bases remaining between them. The CDR3 contains 13 residues.

The V call is TRBV29-1, the J call TRBJ2-1; 10 bases fit TRBD2. This CDR3 is 17 amino acids long. Trimming cost V 5 bases and J 4 bases; bases outside gene matches: 14. From germline, CDR1 is SQVTM and CDR2 ANQGSEA. CDR3 sequence: CSVLGLAAAIGYNEQFF. CDR3 DNA: TGCAGCGTTCTTGGACTAGCGGCTGCTATAGGGTACAATGAGCAGTTCTTC.

To note about this clone: Other DNA variants within this sample encode the same CDR3. The chain couples TRBV7-8 to TRBJ1-5; D is undetermined. This CDR3 is 13 amino acids long. The germline gives CDR1 SGHVS, CDR2 FQNEAQ. V was cut by 1 base and J by 6 bases, with 7 bases left in between. CDR3 residues: CASSLVVSQPQHF. The CDR3 nucleotides read TGTGCCAGCAGCTTAGTGGTTAGTCAGCCCCAGCATTTT. The full variable domain, its missing parts supplied by reference TRBV7-8 and TRBJ1-5, is GAGVSQSPRYKVAKRGQDVALRCDPISGHVSLFWYQQALGQGPEFLTYFQNEAQLDKSGLPSDRFFAERPEGSVSTLKIQRTQQEDSAVYLCASSLVVSQPQHFGDGTRLSIL.

The V and J genes are TRBV5-4 and TRBJ2-7; 9 positions agree with TRBD2. V lost 4 bases to trimming and J lost 4 bases; unmatched junction nucleotides: 9. CDR3 length equals 15 residues. CDR1 and CDR2 from the germline V gene are SGHNT and YYREEE (reference sequence). CDR3 sequence (DNA): TGTGCCAGCAGCCTAGAAGCGGGAGGTGGTTACGAGCAGTACTTC. This sequence encodes CASSLEAGGGYEQYF.

This chain connects TRBV5-5 to TRBJ1-5; a possible D gene is TRBD1 (5 bases). This CDR3 contains 15 residues. The germline gives CDR1 SGHKS, CDR2 YYEKEE (reference sequence). The V end lost 0 bases, the J end lost 7 bases, and 14 bases lay between the germline ends. CDR3 coding DNA: TGTGCCAGCAGCTTGGGGCAGGGCCTTAGGCAGCCCCAGCATTTT. Translating gives CASSLGQGLRQPQHF. Full variable domain (remainder filled in from reference TRBV5-5 and TRBJ1-5): DAGVTQSPTHLIKTRGQQVTLRCSPISGHKSVSWYQQVLGQGPQFIFQYYEKEERGRGNFPDRFSARQFPNYSSELNVNALLLGDSALYLCASSLGQGLRQPQHFGDGTRLSIL.

The V and J genes are TRBV7-2 and TRBJ2-7, with D possibly TRBD2 on 7 matching bases. This CDR3 has 16 residues. Germline V gene sequence: CDR1 SGHTA, CDR2 FQGNSA. V lost 5 bases and J lost 1, with 18 bases in between. The CDR3 region is CASSGLGGAFSYEQYF. CDR3 sequence (DNA): TGTGCCAGCAGCGGATTGGGGGGGGCATTTTCCTACGAGCAGTACTTC.

The CDR3 loop is CASSIASGSFTDTQYF. DNA of the CDR3: TGTGCCAGTAGTATAGCCAGCGGGTCCTTCACAGATACGCAGTATTTT. The chain is built from TRBV19 and TRBJ2-3, with D possibly matching TRBD2 (6 bases). The V end lost 1 base, the J end lost 2 bases, and 13 bases lay between the germline ends. This CDR3 is built from 16 residues. The V gene's germline CDR1 is LNHDA and CDR2 SQIVND (reference sequence).

The chain carries TRBV14 and TRBJ2-5; perhaps TRBD1 as D (5 bases). The CDR3 contains 12 residues. V lost 0 bases and J lost 7, with 6 bases in between. Germline assignment: CDR1 SGHDN and CDR2 FVKESK. The CDR3 DNA is TGTGCCAGCAGCCAAGATGGGGCGACCCAGTACTTC. Translation gives CASSQDGATQYF. Drawing the rest from reference TRBV14 and TRBJ2-5, the complete variable domain is EAGVTQFPSHSVIEKGQTVTLRCDPISGHDNLYWYRRVMGKEIKFLLHFVKESKQDESGMPNNRFLAERTGGTYSTLKVQPAELEDSGVYFCASSQDGATQYFGPGTRLLVL.

As DNA, the CDR3 is TGTGCCAGTAGTATTTCACTGAACACCGGGGAGCTGTTTTTT. Its protein product is CASSISLNTGELFF. This chain uses TRBV19 with TRBJ2-2, with no clear D. This CDR3 region has 14 residues. Per germline, CDR1 LNHDA and CDR2 SQIVND (reference sequence). Trimming took 3 bases from V and 1 from J, leaving 6 bases between them.

This rearrangement joins TRBV7-9 to TRBJ2-3; 7 positions agree with TRBD1. The CDR3 has 14 residues. The germline gives CDR1 SEHNR, CDR2 FQNEAQ (reference sequence). J gave up 8 bases and V 4 bases, and 9 bases lay outside the gene matches. The CDR3 DNA follows: TGTGCCAGCAGCTCGGGACAGCGGATCGGTACGCAGTATTTT. This encodes CASSSGQRIGTQYF.

V is TRBV11-2 and J is TRBJ1-2; 9 positions agree with TRBD1. The J segment lost 7 bases and the V segment lost 1 base, leaving 1 base of the junction unmatched. CDR3 length: 13 amino acids. The germline gives CDR1 SGHAT, CDR2 FQNNGV. CDR3 bases: TGTGCCAGCAGCTTAGGGGACAGGGTTGGCTACACCTTC. Protein: CASSLGDRVGYTF.

The V and J genes are TRBV10-1 and TRBJ2-1, with 11 bases fitting TRBD2. The CDR3 runs to 17 residues. Germline loops: CDR1 WNHNN, CDR2 SYGVQD (reference sequence). V lost 6 bases to trimming and J lost 8 bases; unmatched junction nucleotides: 15. The CDR3 DNA reads as TGCGCCAGCAGCCCTCGTAGCGGGGGGGCCCCCCCCCATGAGCAGTTCTTC. This gives the protein CASSPRSGGAPPHEQFF.

The rearrangement uses TRBV7-3 and TRBJ2-5; 8 bases are a match to TRBD2. Per the germline V gene, CDR1 is SGHTA and CDR2 is FQGTGA. This CDR3 has 13 amino acids. Trimming at V came to 2 bases and at J to 9 bases, leaving 5 bases not matched to a gene. The CDR3 region is CASSLGTSEAQYF. The CDR3 nucleotides read TGTGCCAGCAGCTTAGGGACTAGTGAAGCCCAGTACTTC.

The chain combines TRBV28 with TRBJ2-3; D call uncertain. This CDR3 has 16 amino acids. Trimming removed 2 bases from V and 0 bases from J, with 12 bases in between. CDR1 is MDHEN, CDR2 SYDVKM, per germline. CDR3 in amino acids: CASSLGVRDSTDTQYF. CDR3 nucleotide sequence: TGTGCCAGCAGTTTAGGAGTACGCGATAGCACAGATACGCAGTATTTT.

The CDR3 sequence: CASSVSLAGAGELFF. CDR3 DNA: TGTGCCAGCAGCGTATCACTAGCGGGAGCCGGGGAGCTGTTTTTT. The chain links TRBV9 to TRBJ2-2; 11 positions agree with TRBD2. This CDR3 is built from 15 residues. The V gene's germline CDR1 is SGDLS and CDR2 YYNGEE. J gave up 6 bases and V 1 base, and 2 bases lay outside the gene matches.

This rearrangement joins TRBV4-2 to TRBJ2-7; D is possibly TRBD2 (6 bases). CDR1 and CDR2 (germline): LGHNA, YNFKEQ. The CDR3 is made up of 16 amino acids. V gave up 0 bases and J gave up 0 bases, with 12 bases separating them. CDR3 nucleotides: TGTGCCAGCAGCCAAGATGGCCGGGGGAGCTCCTACGAGCAGTACTTC. Amino acid sequence: CASSQDGRGSSYEQYF.

V gene TRBV9 combines with J gene TRBJ2-2; D is undetermined. The CDR3 is 13 residues long. Per germline, CDR1 SGDLS and CDR2 YYNGEE. The V gene lost 0 bases and the J gene lost 6 bases, with 6 bases spanning the gap. The CDR3, as DNA: TGTGCCAGCAGCGTAGGGCCCCCCGGGGAGCTGTTTTTT. This gives the protein CASSVGPPGELFF.

This clone was seen just once. The genes are TRBV15 and TRBJ1-1; TRBD1 matches at 7 bases. The CDR3 loop spans 14 amino acids. Trimming took 1 base from V and 6 from J; bases not matched to a gene: 5. Germline assignment: CDR1 LNHNV and CDR2 YYDKDF (reference sequence). CDR3 region: CATSRAPGTAEAFF. For the CDR3, the DNA is TGTGCCACCAGCAGAGCCCCGGGGACAGCTGAAGCTTTCTTT.